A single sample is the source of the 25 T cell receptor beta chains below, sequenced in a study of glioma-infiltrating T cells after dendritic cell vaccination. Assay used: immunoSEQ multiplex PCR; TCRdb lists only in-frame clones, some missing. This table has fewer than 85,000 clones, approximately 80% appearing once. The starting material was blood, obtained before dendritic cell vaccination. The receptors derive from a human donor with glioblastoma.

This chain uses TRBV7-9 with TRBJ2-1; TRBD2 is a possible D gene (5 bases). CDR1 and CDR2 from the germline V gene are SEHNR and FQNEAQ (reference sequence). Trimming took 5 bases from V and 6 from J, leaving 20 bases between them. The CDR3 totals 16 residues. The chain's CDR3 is CASSPAVRGALNEQFF. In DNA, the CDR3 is TGTGCCAGCAGCCCCGCTGTTCGGGGAGCCCTCAATGAGCAGTTCTTC.

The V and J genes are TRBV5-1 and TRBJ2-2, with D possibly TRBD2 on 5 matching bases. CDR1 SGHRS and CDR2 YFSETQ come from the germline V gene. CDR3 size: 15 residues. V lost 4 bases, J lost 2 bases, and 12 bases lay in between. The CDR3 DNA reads TGCGCCAGCAGCCCTCTAAGCGGCAACACCGGGGAGCTGTTTTTT. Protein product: CASSPLSGNTGELFF.

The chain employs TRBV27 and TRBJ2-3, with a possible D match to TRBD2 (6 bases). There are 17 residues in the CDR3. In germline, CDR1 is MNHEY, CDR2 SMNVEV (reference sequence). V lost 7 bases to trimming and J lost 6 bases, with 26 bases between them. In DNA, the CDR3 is TGTGCCAGCACCGCACGGGGACTCGGATCGAGGGCGGATACGCAGTATTTT. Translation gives CASTARGLGSRADTQYF.

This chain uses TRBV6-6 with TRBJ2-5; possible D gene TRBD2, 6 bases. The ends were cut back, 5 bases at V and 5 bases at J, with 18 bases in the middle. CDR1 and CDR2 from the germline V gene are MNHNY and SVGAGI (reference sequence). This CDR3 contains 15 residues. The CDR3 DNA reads TGTGCCAGCAGTCGTATGGGACCGGGAGTGGAGACCCAGTACTTC. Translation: CASSRMGPGVETQYF.

CDR3 DNA: TGTGCCAGCAGCCCTAGCCGAGGCCCGGGCAATCAGCCCCAGCATTTT. This gives the protein CASSPSRGPGNQPQHF. This chain connects TRBV5-6 to TRBJ1-5; no clear D. The V end was cut by 4 bases, the J end by 2 bases, with 16 bases between. CDR3 size: 16 residues. CDR1 is SGHDT, CDR2 YYEEEE, per germline.

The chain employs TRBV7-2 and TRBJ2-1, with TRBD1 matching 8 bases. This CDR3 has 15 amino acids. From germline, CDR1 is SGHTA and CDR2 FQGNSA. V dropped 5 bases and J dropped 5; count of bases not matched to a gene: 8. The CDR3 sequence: CASSLDRGSHNEQFF. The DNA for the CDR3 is TGTGCCAGCAGCCTCGACAGGGGTTCCCACAATGAGCAGTTCTTC.

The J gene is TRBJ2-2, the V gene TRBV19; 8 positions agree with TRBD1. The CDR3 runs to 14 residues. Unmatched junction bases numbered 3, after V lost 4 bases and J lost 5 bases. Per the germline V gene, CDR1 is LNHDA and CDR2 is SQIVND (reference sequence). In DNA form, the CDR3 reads TGTGCCAGTAGTAGTGGACAGGGAACCGGGGAGCTGTTTTTT. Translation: CASSSGQGTGELFF.

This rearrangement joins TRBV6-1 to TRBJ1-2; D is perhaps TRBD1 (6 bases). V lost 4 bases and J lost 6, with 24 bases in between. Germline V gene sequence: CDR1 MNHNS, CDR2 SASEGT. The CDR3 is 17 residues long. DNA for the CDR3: TGTGCCAGCAGTGCCGGGCAGGGGAGGGCTAACTCGAATGGCTACACCTTC. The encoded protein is CASSAGQGRANSNGYTF.

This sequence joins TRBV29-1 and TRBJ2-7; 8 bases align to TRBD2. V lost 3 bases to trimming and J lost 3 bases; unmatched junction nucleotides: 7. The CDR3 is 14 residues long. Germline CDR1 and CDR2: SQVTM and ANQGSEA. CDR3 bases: TGCAGCGTTGATCGGGGGGGACTAGGCTACGAGCAGTACGTC. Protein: CSVDRGGLGYEQYV.

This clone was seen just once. CDR3: CASSGSTGGWGYGYTF. The CDR3 DNA reads as TGTGCCAGCAGTGGATCCACAGGGGGCTGGGGCTATGGCTACACCTTC. This chain links TRBV6-1 with TRBJ1-2; 9 nucleotides match TRBD1. CDR3 length: 16 residues. V was clipped by 4 bases and J by 4 bases; unmatched bases: 10. CDR1 MNHNS and CDR2 SASEGT come from the germline V gene.

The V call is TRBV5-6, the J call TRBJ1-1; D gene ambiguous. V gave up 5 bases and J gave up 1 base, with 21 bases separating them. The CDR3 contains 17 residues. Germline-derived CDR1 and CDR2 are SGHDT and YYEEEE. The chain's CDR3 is CASRTGFPEVSNTEAFF. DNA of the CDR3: TGTGCCAGCAGGACCGGGTTCCCGGAGGTCTCGAACACTGAAGCTTTCTTT.

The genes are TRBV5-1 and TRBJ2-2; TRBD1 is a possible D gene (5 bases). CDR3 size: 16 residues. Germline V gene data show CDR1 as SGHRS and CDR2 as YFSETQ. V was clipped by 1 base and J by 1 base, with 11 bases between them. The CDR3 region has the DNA TGCGCCAGCAGCTTGACCCCTACAGGGAACACCGGGGAGCTGTTTTTT. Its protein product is CASSLTPTGNTGELFF.

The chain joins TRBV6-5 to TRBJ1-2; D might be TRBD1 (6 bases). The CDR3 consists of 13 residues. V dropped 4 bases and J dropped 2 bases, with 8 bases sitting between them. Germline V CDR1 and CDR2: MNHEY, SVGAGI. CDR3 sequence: CASSFQGNYGYTF. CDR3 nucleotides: TGTGCCAGCAGTTTTCAGGGGAACTATGGCTACACCTTC.

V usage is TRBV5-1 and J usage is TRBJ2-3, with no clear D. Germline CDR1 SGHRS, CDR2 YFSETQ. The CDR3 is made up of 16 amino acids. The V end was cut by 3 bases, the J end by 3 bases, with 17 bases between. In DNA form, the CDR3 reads TGCGCCAGCAGCTCTTTGGGCCGCCAGTTAACAGATACGCAGTATTTT. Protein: CASSSLGRQLTDTQYF.

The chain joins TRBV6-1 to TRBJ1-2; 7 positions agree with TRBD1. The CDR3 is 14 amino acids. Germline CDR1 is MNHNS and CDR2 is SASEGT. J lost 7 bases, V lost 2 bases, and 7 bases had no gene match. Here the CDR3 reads CASSEHGQDSGYTF. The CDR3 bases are TGTGCCAGCAGTGAACATGGACAGGACTCTGGCTACACCTTC.

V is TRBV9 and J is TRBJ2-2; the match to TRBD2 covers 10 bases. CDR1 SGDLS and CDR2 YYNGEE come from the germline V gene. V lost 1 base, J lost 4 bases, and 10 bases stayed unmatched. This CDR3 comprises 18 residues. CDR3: CASSVTISGGRITGELFF. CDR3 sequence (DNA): TGTGCCAGCAGCGTAACTATTAGCGGGGGGCGTATCACCGGGGAGCTGTTTTTT. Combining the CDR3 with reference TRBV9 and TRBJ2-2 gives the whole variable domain DSGVTQTPKHLITATGQRVTLRCSPRSGDLSVYWYQQSLDQGLQFLIQYYNGEERAKGNILERFSAQQFPDLHSELNLSSLELGDSALYFCASSVTISGGRITGELFFGEGSRLTVL.

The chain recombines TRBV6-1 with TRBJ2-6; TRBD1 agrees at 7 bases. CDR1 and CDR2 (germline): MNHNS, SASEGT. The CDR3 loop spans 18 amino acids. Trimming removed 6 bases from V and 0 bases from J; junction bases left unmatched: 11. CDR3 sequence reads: CASSETGVLSSGANVLTF. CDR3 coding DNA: TGTGCCAGCAGCGAAACAGGGGTCTTGAGCTCTGGGGCCAACGTCCTGACTTTC.

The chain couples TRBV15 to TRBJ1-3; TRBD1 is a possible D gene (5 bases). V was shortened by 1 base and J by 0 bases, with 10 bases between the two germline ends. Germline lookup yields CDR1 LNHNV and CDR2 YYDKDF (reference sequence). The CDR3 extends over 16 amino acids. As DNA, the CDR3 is TGTGCCACCAGCAGAGCTCGGGGGATCTCTGGAAACACCATATATTTT. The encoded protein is CATSRARGISGNTIYF.

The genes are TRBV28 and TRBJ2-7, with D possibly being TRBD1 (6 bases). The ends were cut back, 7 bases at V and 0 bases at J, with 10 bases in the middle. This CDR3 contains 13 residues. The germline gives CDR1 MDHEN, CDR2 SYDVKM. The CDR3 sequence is CASMQGTSYEQYF. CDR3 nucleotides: TGTGCCAGCATGCAGGGGACCTCCTACGAGCAGTACTTC.

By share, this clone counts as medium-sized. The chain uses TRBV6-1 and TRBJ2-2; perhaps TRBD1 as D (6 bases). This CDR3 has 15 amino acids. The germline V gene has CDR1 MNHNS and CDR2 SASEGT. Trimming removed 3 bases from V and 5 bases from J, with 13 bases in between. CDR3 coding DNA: TGTGCCAGCAGTGATACAGGGATAAAGACCGGGGAGCTGTTTTTT. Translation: CASSDTGIKTGELFF.

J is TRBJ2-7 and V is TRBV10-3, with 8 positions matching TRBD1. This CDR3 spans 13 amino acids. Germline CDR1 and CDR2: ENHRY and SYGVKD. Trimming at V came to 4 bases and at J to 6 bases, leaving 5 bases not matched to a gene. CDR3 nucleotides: TGTGCCATCAGTGCGGACAGGGCCGGCGAGCAGTACGTC. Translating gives CAISADRAGEQYV.

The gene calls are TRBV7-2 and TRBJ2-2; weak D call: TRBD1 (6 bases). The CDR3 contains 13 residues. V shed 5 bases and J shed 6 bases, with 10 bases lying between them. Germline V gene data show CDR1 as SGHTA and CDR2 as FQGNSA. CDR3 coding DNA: TGTGCCAGCAGCACATACAGGGCCGGGGAGCTGTTTTTT. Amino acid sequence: CASSTYRAGELFF.

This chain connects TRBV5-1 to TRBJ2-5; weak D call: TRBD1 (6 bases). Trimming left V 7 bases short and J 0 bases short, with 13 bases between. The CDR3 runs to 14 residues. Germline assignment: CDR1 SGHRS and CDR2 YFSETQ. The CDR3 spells CASRAGEHQETQYF. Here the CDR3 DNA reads TGCGCCAGCCGGGCAGGGGAGCACCAAGAGACCCAGTACTTC.

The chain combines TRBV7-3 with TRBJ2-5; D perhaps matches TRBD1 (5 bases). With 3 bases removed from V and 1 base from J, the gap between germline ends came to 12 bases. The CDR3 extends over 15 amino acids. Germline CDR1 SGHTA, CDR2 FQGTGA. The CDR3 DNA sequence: TGTGCCAGCAGCTTCAGGGCAGGCATCCAAGAGACCCAGTACTTC. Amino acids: CASSFRAGIQETQYF.

The CDR3 region is CASSSYRQGQEAFF. The CDR3 DNA reads TGTGCCAGCAGCTCCTACCGACAGGGACAAGAAGCTTTCTTT. V usage is TRBV11-2 and J usage is TRBJ1-1, with 7 bases lining up with TRBD1. The J segment lost 8 bases and the V segment lost 4 bases, leaving 10 bases of the junction unmatched. CDR3 length: 14 residues. Germline CDR1 is SGHAT and CDR2 is FQNNGV.